This TCR beta chain was captured in a study of T cell changes during pregnancy in multiple sclerosis. Germline V gene lookup returns CDR1 LGHNA and CDR2 YSLEER. Trimming at V came to 5 bases and at J to 1 base, leaving 8 bases not matched to a gene. The CDR3 is 16 amino acids. TCRdb's copy holds only in-frame clones and misses some; the assay was immunoSEQ multiplex PCR. This sample carries about 25,000 clones, more than 75% of them seen once, and the ten largest clones take about 12%. This TCR was recovered from a female donor in good health, enrolled as a control in a pregnancy study. The sample consisted of CD8+ T cells from peripheral blood mononuclear cells, taken in the first trimester of pregnancy. J is TRBJ2-3 and V is TRBV4-3, with 8 bases that match TRBD2. The CDR3, as DNA: TGCGCCAGCAGCAGGACTAGCCGGGGGGGCACAGATACGCAGTATTTT. It codes for CASSRTSRGGTDTQYF.